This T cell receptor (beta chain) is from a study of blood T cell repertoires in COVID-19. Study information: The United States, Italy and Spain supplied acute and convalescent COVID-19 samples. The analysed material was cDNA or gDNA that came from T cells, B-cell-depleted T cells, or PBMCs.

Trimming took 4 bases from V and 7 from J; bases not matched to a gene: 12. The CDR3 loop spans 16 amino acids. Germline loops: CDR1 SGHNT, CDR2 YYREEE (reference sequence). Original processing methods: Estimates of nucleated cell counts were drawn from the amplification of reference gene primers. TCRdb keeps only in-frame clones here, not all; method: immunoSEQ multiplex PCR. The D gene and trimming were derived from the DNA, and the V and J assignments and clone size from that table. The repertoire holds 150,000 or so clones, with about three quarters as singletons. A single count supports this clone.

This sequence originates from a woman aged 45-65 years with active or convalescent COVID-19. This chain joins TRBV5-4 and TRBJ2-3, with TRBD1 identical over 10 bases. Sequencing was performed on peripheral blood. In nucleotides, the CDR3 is TGTGCCAGCAGCCCCCAGGCGGGACAGGGGCTAAATACGCAGTATTTT. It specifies CASSPQAGQGLNTQYF.